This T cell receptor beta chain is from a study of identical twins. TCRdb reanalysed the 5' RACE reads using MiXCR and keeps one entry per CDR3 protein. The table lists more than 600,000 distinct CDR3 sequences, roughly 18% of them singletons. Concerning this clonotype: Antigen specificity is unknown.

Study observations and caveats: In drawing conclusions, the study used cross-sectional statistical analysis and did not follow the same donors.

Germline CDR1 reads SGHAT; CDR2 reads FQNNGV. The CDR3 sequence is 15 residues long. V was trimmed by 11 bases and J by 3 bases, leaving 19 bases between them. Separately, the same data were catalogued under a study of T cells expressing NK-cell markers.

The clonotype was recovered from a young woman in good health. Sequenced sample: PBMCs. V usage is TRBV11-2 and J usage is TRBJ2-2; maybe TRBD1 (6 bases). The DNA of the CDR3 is TGTGCCTCCAACGCGGGCAGGGGTGACACCGGGGAGCTGTTTTTT. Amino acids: CASNAGRGDTGELFF.